A selection of T cell receptor beta chains follows, all from one sample in a study of blood T cell repertoires in COVID-19. Generated by immunoSEQ multiplex PCR, the TCRdb table keeps only in-frame clones and is missing some. The repertoire consists of about 200,000 clones, with roughly four fifths occurring once and the leading ten covering more than 4.5%. Sequencing was done on a sample of PBMCs or T cells enriched from blood (not recorded which). Source of these receptors: a woman between 50 and 59 years old who had been exposed to COVID-19. Both conserved end residues are part of each CDR3. A D gene is named only where the DNA matches it firmly. Size values are once, few and many counts, or a class for expanded clones, and some rows have none.

CDR3: CASSPDSLTSYEQYF
DNA: TGTGCCAGCAGCCCAGACAGCCTTACGTCCTACGAGCAGTACTTC
J: TRBJ2-7
size: .
V: TRBV7-2
D: .

CDR3: CASSMRQGRLTDTQYF
DNA: TGTGCCAGTAGTATGCGACAGGGGCGATTAACAGATACGCAGTATTTT
J: TRBJ2-3
size: once
V: TRBV19
D: TRBD1

CDR3: CASSLPSGGANEQFF
DNA: TGCGCCAGCAGCTTGCCGAGCGGGGGGGCCAATGAGCAGTTCTTC
J: TRBJ2-1
size: .
V: TRBV5-1
D: TRBD2

CDR3: CASSKSDEQFF
DNA: TGTGCCAGCAGTAAGAGTGATGAGCAGTTCTTC
J: TRBJ2-1
size: .
V: TRBV27
D: .

CDR3: CASSLPGQTSSYNSPLHF
DNA: TGTGCCAGCAGCTTACCGGGACAGACGTCCTCCTATAATTCACCCCTCCACTTT
J: TRBJ1-6
size: .
V: TRBV11-2
D: TRBD1

CDR3: CASSSSLSTEAFF
DNA: TGTGCCAGCAGTTCCTCTTTGAGCACTGAAGCTTTCTTT
J: TRBJ1-1
size: few
V: TRBV27
D: .

CDR3: CASSQRGGVETQYF
DNA: TGTGCCAGCAGCCAGCGGGGTGGTGTAGAGACCCAGTACTTC
J: TRBJ2-5
size: .
V: TRBV3-1/TRBV3-2
D: .

CDR3: CSLGGKEYNEQFF
DNA: TGCAGCCTGGGAGGGAAAGAGTACAATGAGCAGTTCTTC
J: TRBJ2-1
size: .
V: TRBV29-1
D: TRBD2

CDR3: CATSPQRGLAKNIQYF
DNA: TGTGCCACCAGCCCTCAGCGGGGACTAGCCAAAAACATTCAGTACTTC
J: TRBJ2-4
size: .
V: TRBV15
D: TRBD2

CDR3: CASSPEGARASYGYTF
DNA: TGTGCCAGCAGCCCCGAGGGGGCCAGGGCCTCCTATGGCTACACCTTC
J: TRBJ1-2
size: .
V: TRBV3-1/TRBV3-2
D: TRBD1

CDR3: CASSGTGNQPQHF
DNA: TGTGCCAGCAGTGGTACAGGCAATCAGCCCCAGCATTTT
J: TRBJ1-5
size: .
V: TRBV28
D: .

CDR3: CASSIFPRQGTNSPLHF
DNA: TGTGCCAGTAGTATATTCCCCCGACAGGGCACGAATTCACCCCTCCACTTT
J: TRBJ1-6
size: .
V: TRBV19
D: TRBD1

CDR3: CASSQAGREREKLFF
DNA: TGCGCCAGCAGCCAAGCCGGGAGAGAGAGGGAAAAACTGTTTTTT
J: TRBJ1-4
size: .
V: TRBV4-1
D: .

CDR3: CASSPQTGGTGELFF
DNA: TGTGCCAGCAGCCCCCAGACAGGGGGCACCGGGGAGCTGTTTTTT
J: TRBJ2-2
size: .
V: TRBV7-8
D: TRBD1